This T cell receptor beta chain was sequenced during a study of shared clonotypes between healthy human individuals. Each sorted subset replicate got 200 ng genomic DNA, tens of thousands of genomes. Measured with immunoSEQ multiplex PCR; TCRdb has only the in-frame clones, and not every one. The table has approximately 2,300,000 clones, just under 95% seen once. For this clone: The antigen remains unidentified.

The CDR3 is 13 amino acids. The V and J ends lost 8 bases and 4 bases, in that order; junction bases with no gene match: 4. The germline V gene encodes CDR1 MNHNY and CDR2 SVGAGI (reference sequence). Findings and caveats of the study: Non-shared clonotypes had lower generation probabilities than clonotypes shared by all four sorted-subset donors. The diversity represented, both genetic and in exposure history, was limited by few donors.

Source material: naive CD4+ T cells from PBMCs. Subset specified: CD45RA+ positively selected. The origin of this receptor is a man aged 18 to 35 in good health. Some clones in this sample may be carry-over from other donors' samples. The chain employs TRBV6-6 and TRBJ2-1, with 8 bases fitting TRBD2. This chain's CDR3 is CASRGGYYNEQFF. The CDR3 region has the DNA TGTGCCAGCCGGGGGGGGTATTACAATGAGCAGTTCTTC.